Listed here are 30 T cell receptor beta chains from one sample, sequenced in a study of cytomegalovirus exposure and HLA in healthy donors (dated by TCRdb to about 2017). Receptor amplification or capture employed the immunoSEQ multiplex PCR assay. The multiplex PCR relied on a mix of 60 forward primers for TCR Vbeta segments and 13 reverse primers for TCR Jbeta segments. TCRdb limited this immuneACCESS table to in-frame rearrangements with V and J called. A share of clones is missing; checked studies link under half to unresolved V genes, and the rest is unexplained. This sample's table contains roughly 60,000 clones. 3.5% to 4.5% of the sample is taken by the ten largest. The sample was PBMCs. The receptors derive from a male donor in good health and CMV-seronegative.

The chain uses TRBV7-9 and TRBJ2-7; D might be TRBD2 (6 bases). The V gene lost 5 bases and the J gene lost 7 bases, with 21 bases spanning the gap. Germline V lookup: CDR1 SEHNR, CDR2 FQNEAQ (reference sequence). CDR3 length: 15 amino acids. The CDR3 sequence: CASSHAGTPGGEQYF. The CDR3 coding sequence is TGTGCCAGCAGCCATGCCGGGACTCCCGGAGGTGAGCAGTACTTC.

The J gene is TRBJ2-7, the V gene TRBV6-6; 9 bases line up with TRBD1. Germline CDR1 reads MNHNY; CDR2 reads SVGAGI (reference sequence). This CDR3 has 15 amino acids. With V trimmed by 2 bases and J by 2 bases, 4 bases remained unmatched. The CDR3 bases are TGTGCCAGCAGTTACCCTCGACAGGGGGCCTACGAGCAGTACTTC. Encoded protein: CASSYPRQGAYEQYF.

Comments on this clone: Other nucleotide sequences in the sample specify the same CDR3. The chain links TRBV29-1 to TRBJ1-2; D is ambiguous. V dropped 5 bases and J dropped 1 base, with 8 bases sitting between them. Germline V lookup: CDR1 SQVTM, CDR2 ANQGSEA. There are 12 residues in the CDR3. The CDR3 region is CSVPAGNYGYTF. CDR3 coding DNA: TGCAGCGTTCCCGCGGGTAACTATGGCTACACCTTC.

CDR3 protein: CARRNRGEQYF. The CDR3 DNA is TGTGCCAGAAGAAATAGGGGCGAGCAGTACTTC. The genes are TRBV6-6 and TRBJ2-7; D perhaps matches TRBD1 (5 bases). Germline V gives CDR1 MNHNY, CDR2 SVGAGI (reference sequence). Trimming removed 9 bases from V and 6 bases from J, with 12 bases in between. The CDR3 covers 11 residues.

The genes are TRBV29-1 and TRBJ2-5, with 9 positions matching TRBD1. The length of the CDR3 is 17 residues. The trim removed 3 bases at V and 0 bases at J, leaving 11 bases unmatched. The germline V gene has CDR1 SQVTM and CDR2 ANQGSEA. The CDR3 reads CSVDFGTGIPYQETQYF. The CDR3 DNA sequence: TGCAGCGTTGACTTCGGGACAGGGATTCCGTACCAAGAGACCCAGTACTTC.

Comment on this clone: Mismatch with germline at one junction end may stem from a read error. Other DNA sequences in this specimen translate into the identical CDR3. The rearrangement uses TRBV7-2 and TRBJ1-6; maybe TRBD1 (6 bases). The length of the CDR3 is 14 residues. The V gene's germline CDR1 is SGHTA and CDR2 FQGNSA. The CDR3 DNA is TGTGCCAGCAGCGGGACATGGCAAGGTTCACCCCTACACTTT. Translating it yields CASSGTWQGSPLHF.

The chain joins TRBV19 to TRBJ1-4, with 10 bases fitting TRBD1. The CDR3 loop spans 15 amino acids. Trimming cost V 4 bases and J 12 bases; bases outside gene matches: 11. Germline CDR1 is LNHDA and CDR2 is SQIVND (reference sequence). CDR3 amino acids: CASSRGQGRLSELFF. The CDR3 DNA follows: TGTGCCAGTAGTAGGGGACAGGGGAGGTTGTCGGAACTGTTTTTT.

The gene calls are TRBV28 and TRBJ1-5, with D possibly TRBD1 on 6 matching bases. Germline loops: CDR1 MDHEN, CDR2 SYDVKM. The V gene lost 2 bases and the J gene lost 6 bases, with 20 bases spanning the gap. This CDR3 is built from 17 residues. This CDR3 reads CASSLRGIIVGTQPQHF. The CDR3 DNA reads TGTGCCAGCAGTTTAAGGGGGATAATCGTCGGGACTCAGCCCCAGCATTTT.

The chain carries TRBV27 and TRBJ2-3; D gene uncertain. Germline loops: CDR1 MNHEY, CDR2 SMNVEV (reference sequence). The CDR3 consists of 13 residues. Trimming removed 2 bases from V and 2 bases from J, with 5 bases in between. The CDR3 bases are TGTGCCAGCAGTTTAGAACTCACAGATACGCAGTATTTT. It is translated as CASSLELTDTQYF.

The chain recombines TRBV10-3 with TRBJ2-7; D perhaps matches TRBD1 (6 bases). Germline V gene data show CDR1 as ENHRY and CDR2 as SYGVKD. V was clipped by 4 bases and J by 1 base, with 11 bases between them. CDR3 size: 14 residues. This CDR3 reads CAISGAGVSYEQYF. The CDR3 nucleotides read TGTGCCATCAGTGGGGCAGGGGTTTCCTACGAGCAGTACTTC.

The CDR3, as DNA: TGCAGCGTTGACGGGGGAGAAAAACTGTTTTTT. It yields the protein CSVDGGEKLFF. The J gene is TRBJ1-4, the V gene TRBV29-1; D is possibly TRBD1 (5 bases). The germline gives CDR1 SQVTM, CDR2 ANQGSEA. The germline V and J ends were trimmed by 3 bases and 8 bases, with 7 bases remaining between them. The CDR3 contains 11 residues. The full variable domain, in which reference TRBV29-1 and TRBJ1-4 provide the parts outside the CDR3, is SAVISQKPSRDICQRGTSLTIQCQVDSQVTMMFWYRQQPGQSLTLIATANQGSEATYESGFVIDKFPISRPNLTFSTLTVSNMSPEDSSIYLCSVDGGEKLFFGSGTQLSVL.

Comments on this clone: A read error may produce the germline difference seen at one junction end. The chain recombines TRBV6-5 with TRBJ2-3, with a tentative D call TRBD2 (5 bases). CDR1 and CDR2 (germline): MNHEY, SVGAGI. CDR3 length: 13 amino acids. CDR3 nucleotides: TGTGCCAGCAGTTCCCCCGGAGGAGATAAGCAGTATTTT. Amino acid sequence: CASSSPGGDKQYF.

The rearrangement joins TRBV6-5 to TRBJ2-2; 9 bases line up with TRBD1. This CDR3 has 15 residues. Germline V gives CDR1 MNHEY, CDR2 SVGAGI. J lost 7 bases, V lost 7 bases, and 10 bases had no gene match. The CDR3: CASTEGQGFFGELFF. In DNA, the CDR3 is TGTGCCAGCACCGAGGGACAGGGCTTCTTCGGGGAGCTGTTTTTT.

The V call is TRBV6-6, the J call TRBJ1-3, with D perhaps matching TRBD1 (5 bases). V lost 3 bases, J lost 4 bases, and 10 bases lay in between. The CDR3 extends over 14 amino acids. Germline V gene data show CDR1 as MNHNY and CDR2 as SVGAGI (reference sequence). The CDR3 reads CASSYGARGNTIYF. The CDR3 coding sequence is TGTGCCAGCAGTTATGGGGCAAGAGGAAACACCATATATTTT.

V usage is TRBV28 and J usage is TRBJ2-6, with TRBD2 as a possible D gene (5 bases). CDR1 is MDHEN and CDR2 is SYDVKM in the germline V gene. CDR3 length: 14 residues. Between the trimmed V and J ends, which lost 6 bases and 0 bases, there was a span of 6 bases. CDR3 DNA: TGTGCCAGCAGACGGGGCTCTGGGGCCAACGTCCTGACTTTC. It encodes CASRRGSGANVLTF.

The chain is built from TRBV12-5 and TRBJ2-7; weak D call: TRBD1 (6 bases). Deletions cut 7 bases from V and 6 bases from J, with 19 bases between. Germline V CDR1 and CDR2: LGHNT, FRNRAP. This CDR3 region has 14 residues. CDR3 residues: CASVKGGSVSEQYF. CDR3 nucleotide sequence: TGTGCTAGTGTCAAAGGGGGTAGTGTCTCCGAGCAGTACTTC.

The chain joins TRBV6-6 to TRBJ2-1; D possibly corresponds to TRBD2 (6 bases). The CDR3 runs 15 residues. Germline-derived CDR1 and CDR2 are MNHNY and SVGAGI (reference sequence). V gave up 6 bases and J gave up 10 bases, with 22 bases separating them. CDR3 residues: CASSQLEVGGPEQFF. The DNA for the CDR3 is TGTGCCAGCAGCCAACTAGAAGTCGGGGGACCCGAGCAGTTCTTC.

The V call is TRBV30, the J call TRBJ1-4, with 12 bases aligning to TRBD1. Germline-derived CDR1 and CDR2 are GTSNPN and SVGIG (reference sequence). The CDR3 has 16 amino acids. Trimming removed 0 bases from V and 11 bases from J; junction bases left unmatched: 10. The CDR3 DNA reads as TGTGCCTGGAGTGTACGCGTGGGACAGGGGGCAGGGAAACTGTTTTTT. Protein sequence: CAWSVRVGQGAGKLFF.

As for this clone: A junction end diverges from the germline sequence, so it may reflect a read error. The CDR3 DNA reads TGCGCCTCGGGACTGTCCCAAGAGAACCAGTACTTC. Translation gives CASGLSQENQYF. The genes are TRBV10-2 and TRBJ2-5; possible D gene TRBD2, 6 bases. CDR1 and CDR2 (germline): WSHSY, SAAADI. The CDR3 spans 12 residues.

The chain has TRBV6-5 and TRBJ1-1, with D possibly being TRBD1 (5 bases). Germline CDR1 reads MNHEY; CDR2 reads SVGAGI. V was clipped by 0 bases and J by 6 bases, with 14 bases between them. The CDR3 spans 15 residues. CDR3 region: CASSYSTQGPPEAFF. The DNA for the CDR3 is TGTGCCAGCAGTTACTCGACGCAGGGTCCTCCTGAAGCTTTCTTT.

Regarding this clone: One end of the junction fails to match germline, which may point to a read error. The rearrangement uses TRBV7-9 and TRBJ1-3; D is perhaps TRBD1 (5 bases). Germline values: CDR1 SEHNR, CDR2 FQNEAQ (reference sequence). The CDR3 spans 11 residues. The chain's CDR3 is CASSRLAGGAF. CDR3 in DNA: TGTGCCAGCAGTCGCCTCGCGGGAGGGGCCTTT.

The chain carries TRBV6-1 and TRBJ1-1; tentatively, D is TRBD1 (6 bases). The ends were cut back, 3 bases at V and 1 base at J, with 9 bases in the middle. The CDR3 contains 14 residues. Germline V gene lookup returns CDR1 MNHNS and CDR2 SASEGT. The CDR3 region has the DNA TGTGCCAGCAGTGACGACAGGTGGAACACTGAAGCTTTCTTT. Residues: CASSDDRWNTEAFF.

CDR3: CASSLNRGKDTDTQYF. The CDR3 bases are TGTGCCAGCAGCCTAAACAGGGGCAAGGACACAGATACGCAGTATTTT. V usage is TRBV5-5 and J usage is TRBJ2-3, with 7 nucleotides matching TRBD1. The ends lost 4 bases at V and 2 bases at J; junction bases unmatched: 10. Germline lookup yields CDR1 SGHKS and CDR2 YYEKEE (reference sequence). The CDR3 covers 16 residues.

The chain recombines TRBV15 with TRBJ2-1; 7 bases align to TRBD2. Germline lookup yields CDR1 LNHNV and CDR2 YYDKDF (reference sequence). This CDR3 comprises 17 residues. The V segment lost 0 bases and the J segment 7 bases; nucleotides outside the gene matches: 12. The CDR3, as DNA: TGTGCCACCAGCAGAGATAATAAGTGGGGGGGTACAAATGAGCAGTTCTTC. It specifies CATSRDNKWGGTNEQFF.

This chain links TRBV7-9 with TRBJ1-3, with D perhaps matching TRBD1 (6 bases). The CDR3 length is 14 residues. The V end lost 3 bases, the J end lost 2 bases, and 8 bases lay between the germline ends. Germline V gives CDR1 SEHNR, CDR2 FQNEAQ (reference sequence). The chain's CDR3 is CASSFNRAGNTIYF. As DNA, the CDR3 is TGTGCCAGCAGCTTTAACAGGGCTGGAAACACCATATATTTT.

The V call is TRBV4-1, the J call TRBJ2-4; 10 bases line up with TRBD1. The CDR3 runs to 19 residues. Looked up from germline, CDR1 is MGHRA and CDR2 is YSYEKL. V shed 4 bases and J 8 bases; nucleotides not matched to a gene: 20. CDR3 coding DNA: TGCGCCAGCAGCCTCGACAGGGGGCGACGCTCGGGGCAAGTGGACATTCAGTACTTC. Protein product: CASSLDRGRRSGQVDIQYF.

V gene TRBV4-3 combines with J gene TRBJ2-7; a weak D match, TRBD2 (6 bases). Germline CDR1 reads LGHNA; CDR2 reads YSLEER. V dropped 0 bases and J dropped 2 bases, with 11 bases sitting between them. The CDR3 has 15 residues. The DNA for the CDR3 is TGCGCCAGCAGCCAAGACCTGTGGGGGGCCTACGAGCAGTACTTC. This sequence encodes CASSQDLWGAYEQYF.

This chain joins TRBV5-1 and TRBJ1-2; TRBD1 matches at 11 bases. Germline V gives CDR1 SGHRS, CDR2 YFSETQ. V shed 4 bases, J shed 2 bases, and the junction held 4 bases outside the gene matches. The CDR3 totals 15 residues. This chain's CDR3 is CASSPDRGPNYGYTF. CDR3 in DNA: TGCGCCAGCAGCCCGGACAGGGGGCCAAACTATGGCTACACCTTC.

The chain joins TRBV7-2 to TRBJ1-2, with D tentatively TRBD1 (5 bases). V was trimmed by 0 bases and J by 4 bases, leaving 12 bases between them. Germline lookup yields CDR1 SGHTA and CDR2 FQGNSA. The CDR3 totals 15 residues. The chain's CDR3 is CASSLAPWGGYGYTF. For the CDR3, the DNA is TGTGCCAGCAGCTTAGCCCCATGGGGGGGCTATGGCTACACCTTC.

The V gene is TRBV4-3, the J gene TRBJ2-1, with D unclear. CDR3 length: 16 residues. In germline, CDR1 is LGHNA, CDR2 YSLEER. With 1 base removed from V and 7 bases from J, the gap between germline ends came to 17 bases. The CDR3 loop reads CASSQGFGPKENEQFF. The CDR3 coding sequence is TGCGCCAGCAGCCAAGGTTTTGGGCCTAAGGAAAATGAGCAGTTCTTC.